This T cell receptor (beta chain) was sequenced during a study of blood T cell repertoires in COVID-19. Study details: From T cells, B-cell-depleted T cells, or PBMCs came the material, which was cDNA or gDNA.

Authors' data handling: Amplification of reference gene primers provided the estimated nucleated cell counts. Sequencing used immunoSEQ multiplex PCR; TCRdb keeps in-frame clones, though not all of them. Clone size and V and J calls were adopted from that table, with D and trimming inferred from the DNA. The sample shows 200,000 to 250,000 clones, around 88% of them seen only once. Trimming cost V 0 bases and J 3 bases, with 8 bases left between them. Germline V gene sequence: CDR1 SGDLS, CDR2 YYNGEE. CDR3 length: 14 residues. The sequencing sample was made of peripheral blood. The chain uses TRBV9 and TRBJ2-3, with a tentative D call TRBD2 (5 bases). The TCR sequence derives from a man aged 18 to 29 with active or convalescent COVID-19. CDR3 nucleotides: TGTGCCAGCAGCGTAGGGGCGGGTACAGATACGCAGTATTTT. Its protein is CASSVGAGTDTQYF.